This is a list of T cell receptor beta chains from one sample in a study of read filtering for tumor transcriptome and immune sequencing. From the reads, TCRdb called clonotypes with MiXCR, one entry per CDR3 protein. This table has over 45,000 distinct CDR3 sequences, under 25% appearing once. Specimen: a population of CD138-negative cells sorted from bone marrow. Every receptor here comes from a donor at least 40 years old with multiple myeloma. CDR3s include the opening cysteine and the closing phenylalanine or tryptophan. The order of the fields is clone size, D gene, J gene, V gene, CDR3 protein, CDR3 DNA. A D gene is named only where the DNA matches it firmly. A row's size may be missing; if present it is once, few, many or a size class.

>many|.|TRBJ1-2|TRBV6-5
CASTGGLSYGYTF
TGTGCCAGCACGGGTGGCTTAAGCTATGGCTACACCTTC
>once|.|TRBJ2-7|TRBV5-1
CASSLVGASEQYF
TGCGCCAGCAGCTTGGTGGGAGCATCCGAGCAGTACTTC
>many|.|TRBJ2-5|TRBV12-3/TRBV12-4
CASSPGTLGETQYF
TGTGCCAGCAGCCCCGGGACCCTCGGGGAGACCCAGTACTTC
>many|TRBD2|TRBJ2-1|TRBV7-9
CASSSGLAGFNEQFF
TGTGCCAGCAGCTCGGGACTAGCGGGTTTCAATGAGCAGTTCTTC
>many|.|TRBJ2-5|TRBV2
CASSANSPETQYF
TGTGCCAGCAGCGCTAACTCCCCAGAGACCCAGTACTTC
>.|TRBD1|TRBJ1-2|TRBV12-3/TRBV12-4
CASSQGDRRGYTF
TGTGCCAGCAGTCAAGGGGACAGAAGAGGCTACACCTTC
>.|.|TRBJ1-1|TRBV28
CASSRKDSIEAFF
TGTGCCAGCAGCCGAAAAGACAGTATTGAAGCTTTCTTT
>.|.|TRBJ1-1|TRBV7-8
CASNSGRNVAEAFF
TGTGCCAGCAACTCCGGCCGAAATGTAGCTGAAGCTTTCTTT
>many|.|TRBJ1-1|TRBV7-2
CASSFQESKAFF
TGTGCCAGCAGCTTTCAGGAGTCAAAAGCTTTCTTT
>few|.|TRBJ2-7|TRBV2
CASSEIPAGNYEQYF
TGTGCCAGCAGTGAAATCCCTGCAGGTAACTACGAGCAGTACTTC
>many|TRBD1|TRBJ2-7|TRBV5-1
CASSLSQGATYEQYF
TGCGCCAGCAGCTTGAGCCAGGGGGCGACGTACGAGCAGTACTTC
>many|TRBD1|TRBJ2-3|TRBV12-3/TRBV12-4
CASRSRGQVTDTQYF
TGTGCCAGCAGGAGCAGGGGGCAGGTCACAGATACGCAGTATTTT
>few|.|TRBJ2-5|TRBV12-3/TRBV12-4
CASSRGRGQETQYF
TGTGCCAGCAGTAGAGGGCGGGGACAAGAGACCCAGTACTTC
>few|.|TRBJ1-1|TRBV5-1
CASSSALTGVMNTEAFF
TGCGCCAGCAGCTCGGCTTTGACAGGCGTTATGAACACTGAAGCTTTCTTT
>many|.|TRBJ2-5|TRBV6-5
CASSYSRRGQETQYF
TGTGCCAGCAGTTACTCGCGGAGGGGCCAGGAGACCCAGTACTTC
>many|.|TRBJ2-1|TRBV6-2/TRBV6-3
CASSPWGHNEQFF
TGTGCCAGCAGTCCTTGGGGGCACAATGAGCAGTTCTTC
>.|.|TRBJ2-1|TRBV28
CAVRRDSYSGQFF
TGTGCCGTTAGGCGGGACTCCTACAGTGGGCAGTTCTTC
>.|.|TRBJ1-1|TRBV11-2
CASSSGRPAEAFF
TGTGCCAGCAGCTCAGGGAGACCCGCTGAAGCTTTCTTT
>many|.|TRBJ2-3|TRBV11-2
CASTRGYTDTQYF
TGTGCCAGCACCAGGGGTTACACAGATACGCAGTATTTT
>many|TRBD1|TRBJ2-5|TRBV11-2
CASSRTGFRETQYF
TGTGCCAGCAGCCGGACAGGGTTTCGGGAGACCCAGTACTTC
>many|TRBD1|TRBJ2-3|TRBV7-6
CASSPVQGAQYF
TGTGCCAGCAGCCCGGTACAGGGGGCGCAGTATTTT
>many|.|TRBJ2-7|TRBV12-3/TRBV12-4
CASSDYEQYF
TGTGCCAGCAGTGACTACGAGCAGTACTTC
>many|TRBD2|TRBJ2-1|TRBV6-2/TRBV6-3
CASSSSTSGSWNEQFF
TGTGCCAGCAGTTCCTCTACTAGCGGGAGTTGGAATGAGCAGTTCTTC
>many|.|TRBJ2-6|TRBV6-5
CASRVPSGANVLTF
TGTGCCAGCAGGGTACCCTCTGGGGCCAACGTCCTGACTTTC
>.|.|TRBJ1-1|TRBV28
CATILTPSLNTEAFF
TGTGCCACCATTCTTACACCAAGTTTGAACACTGAGGCTTTCTTT
>many|TRBD1|TRBJ2-3|TRBV2
CASSLQGVRTDTQYF
TGTGCCAGCAGCCTTCAGGGGGTTAGGACAGATACGCAGTATTTT
>few|.|TRBJ2-2|TRBV7-3
CASSYGSAGELFF
TGTGCCAGCAGCTACGGAAGTGCCGGGGAGCTGTTTTTT
>many|.|TRBJ2-3|TRBV5-1
CASSFRGSQTSTDTQYF
TGCGCCAGCAGCTTTCGCGGAAGCCAGACTAGCACAGATACGCAGTATTTT
>.|.|TRBJ2-7|TRBV6-5
CASSYSVGPYEQYF
TGTGCCAGCAGTTACTCCGTTGGCCCCTACGAGCAGTACTTC
>.|.|TRBJ2-3|TRBV19
CASREFSSTDTQYF
TGTGCCAGTAGGGAATTCTCTAGCACAGATACGCAGTATTTT
>many|TRBD1|TRBJ1-4|TRBV28
CASSSVAQGAAEKLFF
TGTGCCAGCAGTTCCGTCGCACAGGGGGCTGCTGAAAAACTGTTTTTT
>many|.|TRBJ2-3|TRBV4-1
CASSPIGESTDTQYF
TGCGCCAGCAGCCCCATCGGGGAAAGCACAGATACGCAGTATTTT
>many|.|TRBJ1-1|TRBV29-1
CSVAWNTEAFF
TGCAGCGTTGCCTGGAACACTGAAGCTTTCTTT
>many|.|TRBJ2-4|TRBV5-1
CASSLEGLAKNIQYF
TGCGCCAGCAGCTTGGAAGGGCTAGCCAAAAACATTCAGTACTTC